These T cell receptor beta chains were read from a single sample in a study of Ad26.COV2.S vaccination and SARS-CoV-2 variants. Only in-frame clones appear in the TCRdb table, and some are missing; sequencing was by immunoSEQ multiplex PCR. The sample includes hundreds of thousands of clones, around 92% of them seen just once. The input for sequencing was peripheral blood, taken after recovery from COVID-19. Every receptor here comes from a human donor who had recovered from COVID-19. Each CDR3 is given with its conserved first and last residue.

j_call: TRBJ2-6
v_call: TRBV9
cdr3_aa: CASSAPGTNKANVLTF

j_call: TRBJ2-1
v_call: TRBV7-9
cdr3_aa: CASSLVGWAGWWEQFF

j_call: TRBJ1-1
v_call: TRBV5-1
cdr3_aa: CASSLGGGVTEAFF

j_call: TRBJ2-7
v_call: TRBV27
cdr3_aa: CASSLGGEGYEQYF

j_call: TRBJ1-4
v_call: TRBV9
cdr3_aa: CASSTGQASIREKLFF

j_call: TRBJ2-5
v_call: TRBV2
cdr3_aa: CASSGSGRSQETQYF

j_call: TRBJ1-1
v_call: TRBV5-4
cdr3_aa: CASSSKTGTGAEAFF

j_call: TRBJ1-1
v_call: TRBV9
cdr3_aa: CASSGDRDRGNTEAFF

j_call: TRBJ1-5
v_call: TRBV5-1
cdr3_aa: CASSLKGVGSNQPQHF

j_call: TRBJ2-5
v_call: TRBV7-8
cdr3_aa: CASSLATGQLQETQYF

j_call: TRBJ2-7
v_call: TRBV5-6
cdr3_aa: CASSLSPNGQEQYF

j_call: TRBJ2-5
v_call: TRBV7-9
cdr3_aa: CASSRLPLGRGRETQYF

j_call: TRBJ1-2
v_call: TRBV9
cdr3_aa: CASSAWTGAAYGYTF

j_call: TRBJ1-5
v_call: TRBV4-3
cdr3_aa: CASSQDSAANQPQHF

j_call: TRBJ2-1
v_call: TRBV9
cdr3_aa: CASSPYPGLVRDEQFF

j_call: TRBJ1-1
v_call: TRBV28
cdr3_aa: CASSLPTGPPEAFF

j_call: TRBJ2-1
v_call: TRBV12-3/TRBV12-4
cdr3_aa: CATRGGLNEQFF

j_call: TRBJ1-2
v_call: TRBV11-2
cdr3_aa: CASSPVGGGLGGYTF

j_call: TRBJ2-3
v_call: TRBV5-6
cdr3_aa: CASTDSSSTDTQYF

j_call: TRBJ1-6
v_call: TRBV5-4
cdr3_aa: CASSFGQLDSPLHF

j_call: TRBJ1-2
v_call: TRBV7-2
cdr3_aa: CASSLGDRGFYGYTF

j_call: TRBJ1-1
v_call: TRBV19
cdr3_aa: CASSLQGVGGGEAFF

j_call: TRBJ2-3
v_call: TRBV5-1
cdr3_aa: CASSLEAGKTDTQYF

j_call: TRBJ2-4
v_call: TRBV27
cdr3_aa: CASSSVAGGLGIQYF

j_call: TRBJ1-1
v_call: TRBV9
cdr3_aa: CASSTSSDSSLHMNTEAFF

j_call: TRBJ1-3
v_call: TRBV19
cdr3_aa: CASSPSRVGSGNTIYF

j_call: TRBJ1-4
v_call: TRBV6-5
cdr3_aa: CASSYSNRVNEKLFF

j_call: TRBJ2-1
v_call: TRBV18
cdr3_aa: CASTAQGEQFF

j_call: TRBJ2-7
v_call: TRBV7-9
cdr3_aa: CASRMGRGKDEQYF

j_call: TRBJ2-2
v_call: TRBV2
cdr3_aa: CASTQWTSGGRVTGELFF

j_call: TRBJ1-2
v_call: TRBV25-1
cdr3_aa: CASKRDGLAPVDGYTF

j_call: TRBJ1-1
v_call: TRBV9
cdr3_aa: CASSVAGNTEAFF

j_call: TRBJ2-7
v_call: TRBV9
cdr3_aa: CASSPGVEQYF

j_call: TRBJ2-3
v_call: TRBV3-1/TRBV3-2
cdr3_aa: CASSQGLNTDTQYF

j_call: TRBJ2-2
v_call: TRBV5-4
cdr3_aa: CASSTMLAGGRGGELFF

j_call: TRBJ1-5
v_call: TRBV18
cdr3_aa: CASSPIDGQPQHF

j_call: TRBJ2-7
v_call: TRBV5-6
cdr3_aa: CASSLNVAAMNEQYF

j_call: TRBJ2-2
v_call: TRBV5-1
cdr3_aa: CASTFSGDSTGELFF

j_call: TRBJ2-7
v_call: TRBV7-2
cdr3_aa: CASSLGRRTYEQYF

j_call: TRBJ1-5
v_call: TRBV9
cdr3_aa: CASSVGDSNQPQHF